This T cell receptor (beta chain) was identified in a study of radiotherapy plus CTLA-4 blockade in lung cancer. General observations from the study: Blood-borne expansion of tumor-derived TCR clones followed radiotherapy plus ipilimumab.

Details on this clone: As yet, its antigen is unknown.

The CDR3 is 18 amino acids. V trimming: 0 bases; J trimming: 7 bases; junction bases outside the gene matches: 11. Germline-derived CDR1 and CDR2 are SGHRS and YFSETQ. Some clones are missing from TCRdb's copy, which holds only in-frame ones; the method was immunoSEQ multiplex PCR. Of fewer than 95,000 clones in the sample, 83% were seen once. This receptor was identified in a human donor with non-small cell lung cancer who had stable disease on radiotherapy plus ipilimumab. The chain couples TRBV5-1 to TRBJ2-2; 11 nucleotides match TRBD1. The sequenced sample was peripheral blood, obtained from a patient treated with radiotherapy plus ipilimumab. CDR3 coding DNA: TGCGCCAGCAGCTTGGGCGGTGTGGACAGGGGGCGAAGCGGGGAGCTGTTTTTT. The encoded protein is CASSLGGVDRGRSGELFF.